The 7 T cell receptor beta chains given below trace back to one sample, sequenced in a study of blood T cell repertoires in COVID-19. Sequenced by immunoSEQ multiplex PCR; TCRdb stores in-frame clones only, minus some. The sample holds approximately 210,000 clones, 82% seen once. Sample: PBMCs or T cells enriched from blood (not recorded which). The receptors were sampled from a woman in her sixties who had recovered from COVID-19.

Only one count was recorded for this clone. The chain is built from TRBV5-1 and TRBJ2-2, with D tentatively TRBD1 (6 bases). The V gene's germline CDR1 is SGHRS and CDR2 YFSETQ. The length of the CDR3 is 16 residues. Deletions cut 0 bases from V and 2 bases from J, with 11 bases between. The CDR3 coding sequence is TGCGCCAGCAGCTTGGTTTTGGGGGCCAACACCGGGGAGCTGTTTTTT. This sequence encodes CASSLVLGANTGELFF.

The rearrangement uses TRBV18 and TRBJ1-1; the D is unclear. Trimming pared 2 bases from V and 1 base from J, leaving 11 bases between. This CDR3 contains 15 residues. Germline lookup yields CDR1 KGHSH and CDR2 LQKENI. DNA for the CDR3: TGTGCCAGCTCACCAGCCGCAGGATCGAACACTGAAGCTTTCTTT. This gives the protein CASSPAAGSNTEAFF.

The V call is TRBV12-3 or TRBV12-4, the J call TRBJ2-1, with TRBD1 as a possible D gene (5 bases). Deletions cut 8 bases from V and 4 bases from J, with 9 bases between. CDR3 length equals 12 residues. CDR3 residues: CASGRQYNEQFF. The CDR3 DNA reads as TGTGCCAGCGGAAGACAGTACAATGAGCAGTTCTTC.

CDR3 sequence reads: CASSPGQGAADTQYF. DNA for the CDR3: TGTGCCAGCAGCCCAGGACAGGGGGCCGCAGATACGCAGTATTTT. The gene calls are TRBV9 and TRBJ2-3; 11 nucleotides agree with TRBD1. The CDR3 loop spans 15 amino acids. The germline CDR1 and CDR2 sequences are SGDLS and YYNGEE. V dropped 4 bases and J dropped 4; count of bases not matched to a gene: 5.

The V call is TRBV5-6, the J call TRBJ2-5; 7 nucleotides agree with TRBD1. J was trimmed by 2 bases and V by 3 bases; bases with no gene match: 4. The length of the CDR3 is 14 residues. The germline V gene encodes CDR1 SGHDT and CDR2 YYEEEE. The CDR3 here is CASSYGTVQETQYF. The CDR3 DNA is TGTGCCAGCAGCTACGGGACAGTTCAAGAGACCCAGTACTTC. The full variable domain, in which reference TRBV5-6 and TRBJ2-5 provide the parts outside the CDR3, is DAGVTQSPTHLIKTRGQQVTLRCSPKSGHDTVSWYQQALGQGPQFIFQYYEEEERQRGNFPDRFSGHQFPNYSSELNVNALLLGDSALYLCASSYGTVQETQYFGPGTRLLVL.

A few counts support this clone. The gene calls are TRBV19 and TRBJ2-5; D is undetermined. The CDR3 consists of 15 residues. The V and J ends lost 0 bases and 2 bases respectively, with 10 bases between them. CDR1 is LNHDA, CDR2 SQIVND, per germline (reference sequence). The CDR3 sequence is CASSIDFRYQETQYF. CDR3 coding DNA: TGTGCCAGTAGTATAGACTTTCGTTATCAAGAGACCCAGTACTTC.

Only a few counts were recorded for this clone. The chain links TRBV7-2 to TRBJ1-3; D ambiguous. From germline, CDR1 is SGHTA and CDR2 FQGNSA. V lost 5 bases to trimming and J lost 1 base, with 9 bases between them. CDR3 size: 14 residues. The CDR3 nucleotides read TGTGCCAGCAGCCTCCTCGGGTCTGGAAACACCATATATTTT. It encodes CASSLLGSGNTIYF.